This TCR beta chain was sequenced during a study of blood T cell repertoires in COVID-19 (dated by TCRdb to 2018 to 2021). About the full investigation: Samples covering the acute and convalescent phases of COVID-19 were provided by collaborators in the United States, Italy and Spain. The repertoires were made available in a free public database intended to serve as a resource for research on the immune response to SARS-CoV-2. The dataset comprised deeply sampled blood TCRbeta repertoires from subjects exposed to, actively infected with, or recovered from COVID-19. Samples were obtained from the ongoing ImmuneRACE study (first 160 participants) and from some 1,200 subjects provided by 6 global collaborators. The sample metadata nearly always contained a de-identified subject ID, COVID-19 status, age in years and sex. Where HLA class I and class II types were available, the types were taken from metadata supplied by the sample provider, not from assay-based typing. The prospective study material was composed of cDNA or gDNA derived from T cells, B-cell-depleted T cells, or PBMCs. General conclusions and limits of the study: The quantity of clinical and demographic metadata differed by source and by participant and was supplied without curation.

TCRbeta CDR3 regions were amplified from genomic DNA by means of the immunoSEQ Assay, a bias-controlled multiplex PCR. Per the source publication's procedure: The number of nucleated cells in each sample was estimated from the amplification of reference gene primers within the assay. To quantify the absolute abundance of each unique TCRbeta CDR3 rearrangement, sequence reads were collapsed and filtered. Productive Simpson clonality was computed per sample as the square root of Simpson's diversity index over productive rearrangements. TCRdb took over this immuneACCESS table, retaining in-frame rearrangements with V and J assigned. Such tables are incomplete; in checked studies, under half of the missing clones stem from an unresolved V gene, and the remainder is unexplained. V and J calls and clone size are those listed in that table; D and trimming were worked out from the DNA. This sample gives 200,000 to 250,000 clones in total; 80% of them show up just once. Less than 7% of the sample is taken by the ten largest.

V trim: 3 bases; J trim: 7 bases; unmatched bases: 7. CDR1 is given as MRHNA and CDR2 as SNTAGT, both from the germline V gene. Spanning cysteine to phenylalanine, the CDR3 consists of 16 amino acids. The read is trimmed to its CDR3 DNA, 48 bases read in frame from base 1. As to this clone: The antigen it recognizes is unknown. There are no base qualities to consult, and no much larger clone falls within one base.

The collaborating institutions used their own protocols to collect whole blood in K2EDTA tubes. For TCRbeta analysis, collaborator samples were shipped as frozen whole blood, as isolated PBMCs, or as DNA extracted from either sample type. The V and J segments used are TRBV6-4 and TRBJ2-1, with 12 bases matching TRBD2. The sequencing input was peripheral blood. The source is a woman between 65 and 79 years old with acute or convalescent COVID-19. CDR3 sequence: CASSEIETSGSNEQFF. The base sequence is TGTGCCAGCAGTGAAATAGAGACTAGCGGGAGTAATGAGCAGTTCTTC.